Here is one TCR beta chain with its context. What it binds is not known. RNA amounts of roughly 0.45 to 1 ug underwent reverse transcription with random hexamers. TCR beta CDR3 was amplified by immunoSEQ multiplex PCR. This amplification extended across 54 Vbeta and 13 Jbeta segments. From the immunoSEQ multiplex PCR reads, TCRdb called clonotypes with MiXCR, one entry per CDR3 protein. Among about 430,000 distinct CDR3 sequences listed, more than 70% were seen once. Sequencing of TCR beta was carried out in blood CD8+ and CD4+ T cells. TEMRA cells were FACS-enriched, unlike CD8+ and CD4+ T cells, which were negatively isolated. This record comes from a study of CD8 T cells in Susac syndrome. Study-level points and caveats: A relatively small number of individuals underwent TCR sequencing and HLA analysis.

CDR3 length: 17 amino acids. In germline, CDR1 is DFQATT, CDR2 SNEGSKA (reference sequence). The germline V and J ends were trimmed by 0 bases and 0 bases, with 16 bases remaining between them. The material sequenced was CD8+ T cells from PBMCs. This sequence originates from a human donor with multiple sclerosis. The chain couples TRBV20-1 to TRBJ2-3, with a possible D match to TRBD2 (5 bases). The CDR3 here is CSARDQLARGSTDTQYF. In nucleotides, the CDR3 is TGCAGTGCTAGAGACCAATTAGCCCGGGGTAGCACAGATACGCAGTATTTT.